The text below deals with one TCR beta chain. Antigen: not known. The ends were cut back, 10 bases at V and 13 bases at J, with 24 bases in the middle. The CDR3 is 13 amino acids. Germline-derived CDR1 and CDR2 are MNHEY and SVGAGI. The entry originates in a study of early stage breast cancer tumors. General study findings and limits: Compared with adjacent normal breast, tumors showed roughly 2.5-fold denser, more clonal T cells.

Generated by immunoSEQ multiplex PCR, the TCRdb table keeps only in-frame clones and is missing some. The table has about 58,000 clones, more than 60% seen once; the top ten hold roughly 3.4%. Sequencing was carried out using blood. This receptor was obtained from a person in their thirties with breast cancer. The chain has TRBV6-5 and TRBJ2-3, with D uncertain. CDR3 DNA: TGTGCCATCAGCGAAAGACGTCTAAGAGACGAGTATTTT. Amino acids: CAISERRLRDEYF.